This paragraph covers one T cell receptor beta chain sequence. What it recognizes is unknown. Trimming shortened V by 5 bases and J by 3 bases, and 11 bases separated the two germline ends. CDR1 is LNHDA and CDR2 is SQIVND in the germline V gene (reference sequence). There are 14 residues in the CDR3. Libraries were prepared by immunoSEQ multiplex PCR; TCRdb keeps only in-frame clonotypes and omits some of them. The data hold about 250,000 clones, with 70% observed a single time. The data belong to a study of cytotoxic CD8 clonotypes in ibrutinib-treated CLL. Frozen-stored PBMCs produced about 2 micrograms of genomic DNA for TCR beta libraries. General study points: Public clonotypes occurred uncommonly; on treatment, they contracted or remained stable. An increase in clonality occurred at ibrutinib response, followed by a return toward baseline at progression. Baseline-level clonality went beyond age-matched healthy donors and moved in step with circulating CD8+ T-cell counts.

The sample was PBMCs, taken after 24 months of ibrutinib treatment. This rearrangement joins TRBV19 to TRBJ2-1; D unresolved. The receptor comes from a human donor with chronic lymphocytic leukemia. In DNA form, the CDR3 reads TGTGCCAGTAGTCTGCCGACAAACTACAATGAGCAGTTCTTC. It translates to CASSLPTNYNEQFF.